Listed here are 15 T cell receptor beta chains from one sample, sequenced in a study of Ad26.COV2.S vaccination and SARS-CoV-2 variants. Treatment indicated: roughly 18 received Ad26.COV2.S at low or high dose, single or two shots; several received placebo; per-sample allocation not given. Day 63 following the first vaccine or placebo injection was when the samples were taken. The assay was immunoSEQ multiplex PCR, and TCRdb's table has in-frame clones only and misses some. The table lists about 350,000 clones, 65% to 90% of them singletons. The source material was peripheral blood, sampled in a trial of Ad26.COV2.S vaccine versus placebo. The receptor set was obtained from a person between 18 and 65 years old who received the Ad26.COV2.S COVID-19 vaccine or a placebo.

The chain joins TRBV24-1 to TRBJ2-7, with 8 bases fitting TRBD1. The ends lost 2 bases at V and 5 bases at J; junction bases unmatched: 7. The CDR3 loop spans 15 amino acids. Germline CDR1 reads KGHDR; CDR2 reads SFDVKD. The CDR3 DNA sequence: TGTGCCACCAGTGATTCGTTGACAGGGGACCACGAGCAGTACTTC. As protein: CATSDSLTGDHEQYF.

The chain uses TRBV12-3 or TRBV12-4 and TRBJ2-1; TRBD1 is a possible D gene (5 bases). The CDR3 is 12 amino acids. Trimming left V 5 bases short and J 9 bases short, with 11 bases between. CDR3 DNA sequence: TGTGCCAGCAGTGCCCAGGGCGGTGAGCAGTTCTTC. This encodes CASSAQGGEQFF.

The genes are TRBV6-4 and TRBJ1-1, with a tentative D call TRBD1 (6 bases). Germline values: CDR1 MRHNA, CDR2 SNTAGT. The CDR3 is 13 residues long. Trimming shortened V by 5 bases and J by 6 bases, and 13 bases separated the two germline ends. CDR3 DNA sequence: TGTGCCAGCAGTCCAGGGGATTGGGCTGAAGCTTTCTTT. Residues: CASSPGDWAEAFF.

This rearrangement joins TRBV27 to TRBJ2-1, with a tentative D call TRBD1 (6 bases). CDR3 length: 13 amino acids. V shed 6 bases and J shed 8 bases, with 14 bases lying between them. Germline values: CDR1 MNHEY, CDR2 SMNVEV (reference sequence). The DNA of the CDR3 is TGTGCCAGCAGCCCTGCAGGGGCGGATGAGCAGTTCTTC. It is translated as CASSPAGADEQFF.

V usage is TRBV28 and J usage is TRBJ2-3; D unresolved. CDR3 length: 14 residues. From germline, CDR1 is MDHEN and CDR2 SYDVKM. V dropped 2 bases and J dropped 4 bases, with 10 bases sitting between them. CDR3 amino acids: CASSLRGGADTQYF. CDR3 nucleotides: TGTGCCAGCAGTTTAAGAGGTGGCGCAGATACGCAGTATTTT.

The chain recombines TRBV6-2 or TRBV6-3 with TRBJ2-1; tentative D call: TRBD1 (6 bases). The CDR3 has 15 amino acids. Trimming removed 5 bases from V and 9 bases from J, with 20 bases in between. Germline values: CDR1 MNHEY, CDR2 SVGEGT. The DNA of the CDR3 is TGTGCCAGCAGTACGGACCCTAGGGGGTCTAGTGAGCAGTTCTTC. It is translated as CASSTDPRGSSEQFF.

The genes are TRBV28 and TRBJ1-5, with D possibly matching TRBD1 (5 bases). V was pared by 5 bases and J by 4 bases, with 18 bases between. The germline CDR1 and CDR2 sequences are MDHEN and SYDVKM. The CDR3 spans 16 residues. CDR3 nucleotides: TGTGCCAGCAGTCCGTGGGGCAGTGGGGGAAATCAGCCCCAGCATTTT. It encodes CASSPWGSGGNQPQHF. Together with reference TRBV28 and TRBJ1-5, the CDR3 gives the full variable domain: DVKVTQSSRYLVKRTGEKVFLECVQDMDHENMFWYRQDPGLGLRLIYFSYDVKMKEKGDIPEGYSVSREKKERFSLILESASTNQTSMYLCASSPWGSGGNQPQHFGDGTRLSIL.

V is TRBV5-6 and J is TRBJ2-7, with 7 positions matching TRBD1. J gave up 2 bases and V 2 bases, and 7 bases lay outside the gene matches. The CDR3 runs to 15 residues. CDR1 is SGHDT, CDR2 YYEEEE, per germline. The CDR3 is CASSLGDREAYEQYF. Here the CDR3 DNA reads TGTGCCAGCAGCTTAGGGGACAGAGAGGCCTACGAGCAGTACTTC.

The chain couples TRBV4-3 to TRBJ1-6; D gene unclear. The CDR3 is 15 residues long. Per the germline V gene, CDR1 is LGHNA and CDR2 is YSLEER. V was cut by 0 bases and J by 5 bases, with 8 bases left in between. The CDR3 DNA sequence: TGCGCCAGCAGCCAAGAGGGGTCAGATAATTCACCCCTCCACTTT. Translation gives CASSQEGSDNSPLHF.

This clone was found once. J is TRBJ1-2 and V is TRBV2; 9 bases are shared with TRBD1. J was trimmed by 3 bases and V by 7 bases; bases with no gene match: 3. Germline V gene data show CDR1 as SNHLY and CDR2 as FYNNEI. This CDR3 is 13 amino acids long. CDR3 sequence (DNA): TGTGCCAGCAAGGACAGGGGATACTATGGCTACACCTTC. Amino acids: CASKDRGYYGYTF.

The V gene is TRBV18, the J gene TRBJ2-7, with D possibly matching TRBD2 (8 bases). V dropped 6 bases and J dropped 4 bases, with 22 bases sitting between them. Per the germline V gene, CDR1 is KGHSH and CDR2 is LQKENI. This CDR3 is built from 16 residues. The CDR3 region has the DNA TGTGCCAGCTCCGCCTGGGACAGCGGGAGTGGGTACGAGCAGTACTTC. This codes for CASSAWDSGSGYEQYF.

The J gene is TRBJ1-5, the V gene TRBV19; 7 bases agree with TRBD1. Germline V lookup: CDR1 LNHDA, CDR2 SQIVND (reference sequence). This CDR3 spans 16 amino acids. The V gene end was trimmed by 4 bases and the J gene end by 3 bases; junction bases not matched to a gene: 9. The CDR3 protein is CASSTSRTGFNQPQHF. The CDR3 nucleotides read TGTGCCAGTAGTACATCCCGGACAGGTTTCAATCAGCCCCAGCATTTT.

V usage is TRBV28 and J usage is TRBJ2-6; D remains ambiguous. Germline CDR1 is MDHEN and CDR2 is SYDVKM. Trimming removed 10 bases from V and 0 bases from J, with 10 bases in between. This CDR3 has 14 amino acids. CDR3 nucleotides: TGTGCCACCGACACAGTCTCTGGGGCCAACGTCCTGACTTTC. It specifies CATDTVSGANVLTF.

The rearrangement uses TRBV19 and TRBJ1-2, with 7 bases identical to TRBD1. The V gene end was trimmed by 7 bases and the J gene end by 2 bases; junction bases not matched to a gene: 10. The CDR3 totals 15 residues. In germline, CDR1 is LNHDA, CDR2 SQIVND (reference sequence). CDR3 region: CASTTRGGGNYGYTF. CDR3 in DNA: TGTGCCAGTACCACCCGAGGGGGCGGGAACTATGGCTACACCTTC.

This chain uses TRBV2 with TRBJ2-5; 8 nucleotides line up with TRBD2. CDR3 length: 12 residues. V shed 10 bases, J shed 3 bases, and the junction held 4 bases outside the gene matches. CDR1 is SNHLY, CDR2 FYNNEI, per germline. CDR3 in DNA: TGTGCCATTCGGGAGGGGAAAGAGACCCAGTACTTC. As protein: CAIREGKETQYF. The full variable domain, completed using reference TRBV2 and TRBJ2-5, is EPEVTQTPSHQVTQMGQEVILRCVPISNHLYFYWYRQILGQKVEFLVSFYNNEISEKSEIFDDQFSVERPDGSNFTLKIRSTKLEDSAMYFCAIREGKETQYFGPGTRLLVL.